This T cell receptor beta chain emerged from a study of shared clonotypes between healthy human individuals (dated by TCRdb to 2020 to 2022). Background for the entire study: Two women and a few men aged 18 to 49 years were included in the cohort. For each donor, three plates each were used for CD4 naive and CD4 memory, two plates were used for CD8 naive, and one plate was used for CD8 memory. Blood TCR repertoires of a handful of healthy adults were deeply sequenced to estimate repertoire size and the extent of clonotype sharing between individuals. To increase sequencing depth and limit assay-specific biases, different laboratories used diverse techniques to prepare libraries and sequence TCR repertoires. Each donor's leukapheresis produced roughly between roughly 0.85 and 10 billion PBMCs. What the work shows at the level of the full study, not this receptor alone: Based on pairwise subsampling, the degree of clonotype sharing among donors was expected to be affected by sequencing depth. The small number of donors limited the genetic and exposure-history diversity represented. Sampling was restricted to blood, and TCR repertoires in tissue are likely to differ from TCR repertoires in blood. Incomplete sequencing was indicated by rarefaction of sorted-subset datasets, despite the large sequencing depth. Across a few donors, 4.5% to 6.5% of naive CD4, over 3% of naive CD8, around 2.1% of memory CD4, and about 0.44% of memory CD8 clonotypes were shared. Estimated clonotype richness was generally larger for naive than for memory subsets. Higher generation probabilities were observed for clonotypes shared by all four sorted-subset donors than for non-shared clonotypes.

The donors were healthy, HIV-negative adults who had no recently reported acute infections or vaccinations. All donors were Caucasian adults living in Nashville, Tennessee, USA. Magnetic negative selection was used to enrich CD4+ T cells, after which naive cells were positively selected on CD45RA and the negative fraction became the memory subset. After blood collection by leukapheresis, PBMCs were isolated using Ficoll-Histopaque density gradient centrifugation and then cryopreserved in the vapor phase of liquid nitrogen. Analytical flow cytometry was used to check the purity and quantity of each magnetically sorted T cell population. Each sorted fraction had its genomic DNA isolated and then quantified by UV absorbance on a Nanodrop 2000c. Using the deep immunoSEQ assay, multiplex PCR amplified TCR CDR3 regions from genomic DNA. Extracted genomic DNA from each cell subset was spread evenly across all wells of several immunoSEQ 96-well plates, with each plate serving as a replicate. For sorted subsets, about 200 ng genomic DNA, equal to 30,000 to 35,000 T cell genomes, was loaded into each replicate PCR. Purified libraries were measured with a Qubit 3.0 fluorometer, size-checked on a Bioanalyzer 2100, and measured again with the KAPA Library Quantification kit. Every immunoSEQ 96-well plate was sequenced on a dedicated single-read 150-cycle Illumina NextSeq 550 flow cell. Processing in the source paper ran as follows. Because the immunoSEQ output included only junctional sequences and no quality scores, the filtering could not be the same as the filtering used for full-length reads. Sequences were annotated with PyIR, a Python wrapper for IgBLAST v1.9, and V/J genes and CDR3 were assigned using IMGT germline references. Reads with weak V/J assignments (E-value above 1e-6), missing CDR3, stop codons, out-of-frame junctions, or ambiguous translated residues were removed. V3J clonotypes were defined as sequences sharing the same inferred V gene, J gene, and CDR3 amino acid sequence. Percentage overlap between repertoires was calculated by dividing the number of shared unique clonotypes by the size of the smaller repertoire. Repertoire richness was assessed with RTK rarefaction, the Chao1 estimator, and Recon v2.1 estimates of unobserved clonotypes. OLGA was used to compute generation probabilities for all TCRbeta clonotypes that the gDNA method yielded from several donors. Held by TCRdb, this immuneACCESS table contains in-frame sequences only and omits some clones. Under half of the omission traces to an unresolved V gene where checked; the cause of the rest is unknown. That table gives V, J and clone size, and the DNA gave D and trimming. The sample table shows hundreds of thousands of clones, and 60% to 75% are seen once. The top ten clones comprise around 2% of the sample.

CDR1 MNHNY and CDR2 SVGAGI were looked up in the germline V gene (reference sequence). The CDR3 starts with the cysteine, ends with the phenylalanine, and has 15 residues. The DNA shown is the 45-base CDR3, in frame from base 1. V was cut back by 2 bases and J by 2 bases, leaving a gap of 12 bases between them. About this clone itself: Its cognate antigen has yet to be identified. No per-base quality is available; no much larger clone lies one base away.

Sequences were obtained from memory CD4+ T cells sorted from blood. The cell subset or site label, as the study defines it: CD45RA-negative fraction. The receptor was isolated from a woman in her 30s in good health. This chain is built from TRBV6-6 and TRBJ1-2; the D gene cannot be resolved reliably. The CDR3 sequence is CASSYQSGDNYGYTF. The sequence in DNA is TGTGCCAGCAGTTACCAGAGCGGTGACAACTATGGCTACACCTTC.